This T cell receptor beta chain appears in the sequencing data of a study of T cells in Graves' hyperthyroidism and ophthalmopathy. Overall study findings and caveats: Using 13 V-J features, a model discriminated ophthalmopathy from stable hyperthyroidism. Most clonotypes that expanded in the thyroid above 0.001 also showed up in blood.

With a duration under 2 months, the hyperthyroidism was newly diagnosed in patients aged 18 to 65. Of note for this clonotype: Its matching antigen is unknown.

TCR beta CDR3 regions were amplified from RNA transcripts. First-round RT-PCR of the TCR CDR3 relied on the HTBI primer set. TCRdb re-called the multiplex PCR reads with MiXCR, one entry per CDR3 protein. The sample consists of approximately 370,000 distinct CDR3 sequences, more than 13% of them appearing once. What was sequenced was blood. The sequence was collected from a woman in her twenties or thirties with Graves' hyperthyroidism.

The CDR3 is CASLVELGGTGELFF. CDR3 DNA: TGCGCCAGCCTTGTGGAATTGGGGGGCACCGGGGAGCTGTTTTTT. This chain uses TRBV10-1 with TRBJ2-2; TRBD2 might be the D (6 bases). Trimming stripped 8 bases from V and 4 bases from J, with 17 bases between. Germline CDR1 reads WNHNN; CDR2 reads SYGVQD (reference sequence). The CDR3 has 15 amino acids.